The rows below give T cell receptor beta chains drawn from one sample of a study of blood T cell repertoires in COVID-19. The table came from immunoSEQ multiplex PCR; TCRdb's copy has only in-frame clones and leaves some out. The sample shows roughly 310,000 clones, under 95% of them seen only once. The sequencing sample was made of PBMCs or T cells enriched from blood (not recorded which). These receptor sequences come from a man between 60 and 75 years old who had recovered from COVID-19. The CDR3 runs from the conserved cysteine through the conserved F or W.

v_gene	CDR3aa
TRBV3-1/TRBV3-2	CASSLGDRAHEQYF
TRBV4-3	CASSQDRANYGYTF
TRBV7-8	CASSRQTNEKLFF
TRBV10-3	CAISDRDRGVFAGELFF
TRBV5-5	CASSLSPHRGNTEAFF
TRBV4-2	CASSQGGVAGHYEQYF
TRBV21-1	CASSTYRVLNEQYF
TRBV14	CASSPLGSTTGYGYTF
TRBV7-2	CASSSPEGSYNSPLHF
TRBV3-1/TRBV3-2	CASSQGLAGTGNEQFF
TRBV11-3	CASSLYSGNTEAFF
TRBV2	CASSEGRKSTDTQYF
TRBV4-1	CASSHLRLAGDREQYF
TRBV5-4	CASNFAQYQETQYF
TRBV5-1	CASSLGPQAHEQFF
TRBV27	CASSQGDGNQPQHF
TRBV7-8	CASSLVFGTGGLPGELFF
TRBV5-6	CASSFPTVSGANVLTF
TRBV2	CASTQGAYTEAFF
TRBV6-5	CASSLAHQETQYF
TRBV29-1	CSAGTGANYGYTF
TRBV29-1	CSVATGTEAFF
TRBV30	CAWSVQYTEAFF
TRBV6-5	CASSRASRGEKLFF
TRBV7-9	CASSPSQGLNEKLFF
TRBV19	CASSIRDRVNSKEQFF
TRBV28	CASSLWTPNTGGNTIYF
TRBV11-2	CASSTGLAGDNEQFF
TRBV27	CASSSPSSSGNTIYF
TRBV2	CASHRDMKTGELFF
TRBV6-5	CATTWGDTEAFF
TRBV5-4	CASSWGTGGLSGNTIYF
TRBV19	CASLGGQRDQPQHF
TRBV30	CAWRDFLGETQYF
TRBV7-3	CASSQGQGDLDNSPLHF
TRBV28	CASRQGGINSPLHF
TRBV11-2	CASSATGLLSYEQYF
TRBV2	CASSAVAGLYNSPLHF
TRBV3-1/TRBV3-2	CASSRPGEQYF
TRBV19	CASSIGASGRGELYEQYF
TRBV29-1	CSVEIRLAGRNEQFF
TRBV5-1	CASSRTTLVGGGYTF